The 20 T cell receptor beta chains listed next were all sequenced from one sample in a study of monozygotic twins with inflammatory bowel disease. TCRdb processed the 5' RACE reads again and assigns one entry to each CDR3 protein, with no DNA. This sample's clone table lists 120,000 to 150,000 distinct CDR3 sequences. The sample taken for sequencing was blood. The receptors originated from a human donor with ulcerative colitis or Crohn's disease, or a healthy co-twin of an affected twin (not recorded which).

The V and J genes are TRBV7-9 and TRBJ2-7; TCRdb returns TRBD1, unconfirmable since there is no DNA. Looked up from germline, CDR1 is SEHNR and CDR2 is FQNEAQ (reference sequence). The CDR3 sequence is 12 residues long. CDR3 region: CASSLGGAEQYF.

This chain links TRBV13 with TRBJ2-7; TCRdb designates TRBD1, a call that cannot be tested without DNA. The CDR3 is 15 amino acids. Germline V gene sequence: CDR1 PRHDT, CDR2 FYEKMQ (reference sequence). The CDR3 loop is CASSERTVGAYEQYF.

The CDR3 sequence is CASSHYSARASSTDTQYF. The chain employs TRBV11-2 and TRBJ2-3; no DNA is available, so the TRBD2 call from TCRdb remains unchecked. Germline loops: CDR1 SGHAT, CDR2 FQNNGV. This CDR3 has 18 amino acids.

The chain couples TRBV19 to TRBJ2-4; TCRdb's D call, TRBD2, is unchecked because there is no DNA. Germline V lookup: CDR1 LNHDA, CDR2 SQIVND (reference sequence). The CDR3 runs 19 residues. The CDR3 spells CASSIRKAQGRRAKNIQYF.

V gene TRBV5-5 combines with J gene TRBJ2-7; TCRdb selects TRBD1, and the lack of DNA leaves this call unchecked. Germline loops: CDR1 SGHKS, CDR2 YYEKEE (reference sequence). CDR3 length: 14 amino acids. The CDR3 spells CASTRQDRGYEQYF.

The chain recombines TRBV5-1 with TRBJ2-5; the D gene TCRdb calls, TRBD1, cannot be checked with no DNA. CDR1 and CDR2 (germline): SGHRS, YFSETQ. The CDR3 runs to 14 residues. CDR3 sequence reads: CASKGQGAVETQYF. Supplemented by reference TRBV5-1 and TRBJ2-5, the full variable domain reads KAGVTQTPRYLIKTRGQQVTLSCSPISGHRSVSWYQQTPGQGLQFLFEYFSETQRNKGNFPGRFSGRQFSNSRSEMNVSTLELGDSALYLCASKGQGAVETQYFGPGTRLLVL.

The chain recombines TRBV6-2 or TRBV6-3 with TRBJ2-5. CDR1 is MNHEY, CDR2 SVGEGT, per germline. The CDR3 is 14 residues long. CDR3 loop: CASNNGYKQETQYF.

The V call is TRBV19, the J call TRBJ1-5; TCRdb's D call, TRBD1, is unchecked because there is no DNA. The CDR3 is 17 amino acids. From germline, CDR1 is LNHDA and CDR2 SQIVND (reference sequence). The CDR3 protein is CASSYTPTGGGNQPQHF. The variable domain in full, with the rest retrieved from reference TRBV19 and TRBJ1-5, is DGGITQSPKYLFRKEGQNVTLSCEQNLNHDAMYWYRQDPGQGLRLIYYSQIVNDFQKGDIAEGYSVSREKKESFPLTVTSAQKNPTAFYLCASSYTPTGGGNQPQHFGDGTRLSIL.

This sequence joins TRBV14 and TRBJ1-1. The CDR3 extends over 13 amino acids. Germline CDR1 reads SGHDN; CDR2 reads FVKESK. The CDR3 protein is CASSQDYITEAFF.

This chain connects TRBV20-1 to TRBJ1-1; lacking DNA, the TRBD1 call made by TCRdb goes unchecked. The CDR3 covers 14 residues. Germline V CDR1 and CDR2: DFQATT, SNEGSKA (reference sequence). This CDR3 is CSARDGRGNTEAFF.

CDR3 amino acids: CASSGSTSGGQFTSTDTQYF. V is TRBV11-2 and J is TRBJ2-3; TCRdb reports TRBD2, a call that lacks DNA to check it against. The CDR3 spans 20 residues. Germline assignment: CDR1 SGHAT and CDR2 FQNNGV.

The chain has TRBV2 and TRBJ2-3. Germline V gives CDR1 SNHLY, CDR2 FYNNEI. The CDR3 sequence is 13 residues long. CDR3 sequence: CASSQRPTDTQYF.

The CDR3 is CASSTGGSVTEAFF. This chain connects TRBV19 to TRBJ1-1. This CDR3 spans 14 amino acids. Per germline, CDR1 LNHDA and CDR2 SQIVND (reference sequence). The complete variable domain, with remaining parts taken from reference TRBV19 and TRBJ1-1, reads DGGITQSPKYLFRKEGQNVTLSCEQNLNHDAMYWYRQDPGQGLRLIYYSQIVNDFQKGDIAEGYSVSREKKESFPLTVTSAQKNPTAFYLCASSTGGSVTEAFFGQGTRLTVV.

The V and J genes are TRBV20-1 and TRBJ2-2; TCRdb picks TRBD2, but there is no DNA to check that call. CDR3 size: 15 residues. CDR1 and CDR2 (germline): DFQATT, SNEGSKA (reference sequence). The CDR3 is CSASGPGLAAGELFF.

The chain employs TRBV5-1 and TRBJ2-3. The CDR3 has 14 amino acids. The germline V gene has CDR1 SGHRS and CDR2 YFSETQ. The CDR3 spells CASSSGVSTDTQYF.

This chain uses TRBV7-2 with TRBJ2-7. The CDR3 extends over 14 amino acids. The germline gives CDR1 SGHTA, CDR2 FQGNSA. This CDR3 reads CASSLLWQSYEQYF.

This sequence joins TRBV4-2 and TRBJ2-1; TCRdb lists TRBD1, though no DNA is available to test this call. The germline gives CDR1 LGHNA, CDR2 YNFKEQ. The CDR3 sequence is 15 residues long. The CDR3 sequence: CASSQDRGAYNEQFF.

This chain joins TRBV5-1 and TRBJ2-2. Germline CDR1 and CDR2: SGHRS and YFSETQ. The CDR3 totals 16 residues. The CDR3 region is CASSLTALTDTGELFF.

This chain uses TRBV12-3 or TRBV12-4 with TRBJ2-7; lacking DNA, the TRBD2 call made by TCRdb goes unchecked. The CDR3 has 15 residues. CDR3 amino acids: CASSSGLAGGYEQYF.

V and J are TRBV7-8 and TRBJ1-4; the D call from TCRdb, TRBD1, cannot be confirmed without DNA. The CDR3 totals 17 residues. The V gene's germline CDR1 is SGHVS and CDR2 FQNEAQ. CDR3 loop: CASSLAYRRGADEKLFF.